This record concerns one T cell receptor beta chain sequence. Profiling relied on immunoSEQ multiplex PCR, and the TCRdb table lists in-frame clones only, not all of them. The table shows more than 65,000 clones, with around 88% occurring only once. Patients who had autoimmune disease history or got systemic immunosuppression were left out. The source of the sample is a study of OX40 agonist ivuxolimab in advanced cancers. Trimming at V came to 5 bases and at J to 4 bases, leaving 8 bases not matched to a gene. Germline CDR1 and CDR2: SNHLY and FYNNEI. This CDR3 has 15 amino acids. The starting material was CD4+ or CD8+ T cells sorted from blood, obtained in a trial of the OX40 agonist ivuxolimab. The chain has TRBV2 and TRBJ2-1; 7 positions match TRBD1. The clonotype was recovered from an adult with an advanced solid tumor such as melanoma, head and neck, liver or kidney cancer. The CDR3 coding sequence is TGTGCCAGCAGTCCACAGGGGATGGGTTACAATGAGCAGTTCTTC. Encoded protein: CASSPQGMGYNEQFF.